This T cell receptor beta chain was sequenced in a study of beta chain features in type 1 diabetes. Notes on the study in general: Whether HLA type affects TCRB rearrangement stayed undetermined in the present work. TCRB CDR3s were moderately but significantly shorter in Type 1 diabetes patients in all four CD4+ subsets.

CDR1 and CDR2 (germline): SGDLS, YYNGEE. CDR3 length equals 21 residues. V was cut by 3 bases and J by 4 bases, with 32 bases left in between. The authors reverse transcribed all of the isolated RNA, so sequencing captured expressed TCRB transcripts. The table came from immunoSEQ multiplex PCR; TCRdb's copy has only in-frame clones and leaves some out. The sample records 600,000 or so clones, roughly an eighth being singletons. Around 100 mL of blood, on average, came from one heparinised draw per donor. Based on CD45RO/CCR7/CD25/CD127/CD95/CD27, CD4+ regulatory, stem cell-like memory, naive and central memory cells were sorted. In regard to this clone: As yet, its antigen is unknown.

The chain recombines TRBV9 with TRBJ2-1; D is perhaps TRBD2 (8 bases). Sequencing input: naive CD4+ T cells from blood. This TCR was sampled from a man aged 18 to 30 with type 1 diabetes. CDR3 residues: CASSASVTGVTSKRGYNEQFF. The CDR3 coding sequence is TGTGCCAGCAGCGCATCGGTAACAGGGGTCACCTCCAAGCGGGGGTACAATGAGCAGTTCTTC.